The 18 T cell receptor beta chains in this list originate from one sample, sequenced in a study of PD-1 blockade in classical Hodgkin lymphoma. The sample's time point: cycle 4 day 1 (C4D1), after less than 7 weeks of nivolumab. With no exception, relapse followed autologous stem cell transplantation in all patients, and brentuximab vedotin exposure varied. Measured with immunoSEQ multiplex PCR; TCRdb has only the in-frame clones, and not every one. The sample records tens of thousands of clones, more than 80% being singletons. Specimen: peripheral blood mononuclear cells (PBMCs), collected before the fourth cycle of nivolumab. The source is a human donor with classical Hodgkin lymphoma.

The genes are TRBV19 and TRBJ2-3, with D tentatively TRBD2 (6 bases). Trimming took 3 bases from V and 4 from J, leaving 17 bases between them. Germline V CDR1 and CDR2: LNHDA, SQIVND (reference sequence). The CDR3 totals 16 residues. For the CDR3, the DNA is TGTGCCAGTAGTATTGTAGCTAGCGTAGACTCAGATACGCAGTATTTT. Its translation: CASSIVASVDSDTQYF.

V and J are TRBV5-1 and TRBJ2-5; 12 bases line up with TRBD2. The CDR3 runs to 17 residues. V was pared by 4 bases and J by 2 bases, with 9 bases of the junction left unmatched. From germline, CDR1 is SGHRS and CDR2 YFSETQ. Here the CDR3 DNA reads TGCGCCAGCAGCCCGGGTACCCTAGCGGGGGGGCAAGAGACCCAGTACTTC. Its protein is CASSPGTLAGGQETQYF.

The gene calls are TRBV2 and TRBJ1-5, with D hard to call. Germline lookup yields CDR1 SNHLY and CDR2 FYNNEI. The CDR3 contains 13 residues. The ends were cut back, 5 bases at V and 4 bases at J, with 9 bases in the middle. In DNA form, the CDR3 reads TGTGCCAGCAGTTCTGGACCAAATCAGCCCCAGCATTTT. It codes for CASSSGPNQPQHF.

This chain uses TRBV5-4 with TRBJ2-5; either TRBD1 or TRBD2 may fit D (6 bases each). CDR3 size: 13 residues. Germline CDR1 SGHNT, CDR2 YYREEE (reference sequence). Trimming took off 2 bases at V and 5 bases at J, with 10 bases between the two ends. CDR3 in amino acids: CASSFQGRETQYF. The CDR3 nucleotides read TGTGCCAGCAGCTTCCAGGGGAGGGAGACCCAGTACTTC.

This clone showed up just once. The V call is TRBV5-8, the J call TRBJ1-5; D might be TRBD1 (5 bases). V lost 0 bases, J lost 0 bases, and 10 bases lay in between. The CDR3 is 16 residues long. Germline CDR1 is SGHTS and CDR2 is YDEGEE. CDR3 nucleotides: TGTGCCAGCAGCTTGGCCCGGACACATAGCAATCAGCCCCAGCATTTT. Translating it yields CASSLARTHSNQPQHF.

J is TRBJ1-3 and V is TRBV5-6; D might be TRBD1 (6 bases). The CDR3 covers 17 residues. Trimming stripped 6 bases from V and 2 bases from J, with 21 bases between. Germline CDR1 reads SGHDT; CDR2 reads YYEEEE. DNA of the CDR3: TGTGCCAGCACCAGGTTTCCCGGGACATCGGCTGGAAACACCATATATTTT. This sequence encodes CASTRFPGTSAGNTIYF.

The chain has TRBV25-1 and TRBJ2-7; D gene uncertain. Germline V gene data show CDR1 as MGHDK and CDR2 as SYGVNS. V was pared by 5 bases and J by 0 bases, with 5 bases between. The CDR3 sequence is 12 residues long. For the CDR3, the DNA is TGTGCCAGCAGTACGGGCTCCTACGAGCAGTACTTC. Translating it yields CASSTGSYEQYF.

The rearrangement uses TRBV7-2 and TRBJ1-1; no definite D call. The CDR3 has 13 amino acids. V lost 1 base and J 7 bases, leaving 10 bases between the germline ends. Germline V CDR1 and CDR2: SGHTA, FQGNSA. The DNA of the CDR3 is TGTGCCAGCAGCTTAGGGCCGGGTGGTGAAGCTTTCTTT. It translates to CASSLGPGGEAFF.

V and J are TRBV10-2 and TRBJ1-1; TRBD1 might be the D (5 bases). V was trimmed by 6 bases and J by 0 bases, leaving 14 bases between them. The CDR3 consists of 15 residues. Germline CDR1 WSHSY, CDR2 SAAADI. The CDR3 sequence: CASRVQGGLNTEAFF. The CDR3 region has the DNA TGCGCCAGCAGGGTTCAGGGAGGGTTGAACACTGAAGCTTTCTTT.

This clone was detected a few times. The J gene is TRBJ1-1, the V gene TRBV30; D unclear. Germline CDR1 GTSNPN, CDR2 SVGIG (reference sequence). This CDR3 region has 12 residues. Trimming took 4 bases from V and 0 from J, leaving 6 bases between them. In DNA form, the CDR3 reads TGTGCCTGGACCGTTATGAACACTGAAGCTTTCTTT. Translation: CAWTVMNTEAFF.

This clone appeared a single time. The chain employs TRBV11-2 and TRBJ1-1; TRBD1 matches at 7 bases. There are 13 residues in the CDR3. CDR1 and CDR2 from the germline V gene are SGHAT and FQNNGV. Trimming at V came to 5 bases and at J to 12 bases, leaving 12 bases not matched to a gene. The CDR3 is CASSIHDRAASFF. The CDR3 region has the DNA TGTGCCAGCAGCATACATGACAGGGCTGCATCTTTCTTT.

J is TRBJ1-2 and V is TRBV11-2; D not certain. In germline, CDR1 is SGHAT, CDR2 FQNNGV. The CDR3 is 15 amino acids. Trimming cost V 7 bases and J 5 bases, with 20 bases left between them. CDR3 sequence reads: CASTNFGQLRYGYTF. CDR3 sequence (DNA): TGTGCCAGCACAAATTTTGGGCAATTAAGATATGGCTACACCTTC.

CDR3 residues: CASSESWPYAEKLFF. CDR3 nucleotides: TGCGCCAGCAGTGAGTCGTGGCCTTATGCGGAAAAACTGTTTTTT. The genes are TRBV10-2 and TRBJ1-4; D unclear. V was shortened by 0 bases and J by 8 bases, with 13 bases between the two germline ends. Germline V gene sequence: CDR1 WSHSY, CDR2 SAAADI. CDR3 length: 15 residues.

This sequence joins TRBV30 and TRBJ2-7; D is possibly TRBD1 (6 bases). CDR3 size: 14 residues. In germline, CDR1 is GTSNPN, CDR2 SVGIG (reference sequence). V lost 4 bases to trimming and J lost 4 bases, with 17 bases between them. This CDR3 reads CAWNARDKTYEQYF. The CDR3 DNA reads as TGTGCCTGGAATGCCCGGGACAAAACTTACGAGCAGTACTTC.

The genes are TRBV4-1 and TRBJ1-2, with D possibly matching TRBD1 (6 bases). Trimming removed 0 bases from V and 4 bases from J, with 15 bases in between. Germline CDR1 is MGHRA and CDR2 is YSYEKL. This CDR3 comprises 16 residues. CDR3 sequence reads: CASSQDSGGGFYGYTF. CDR3 coding DNA: TGCGCCAGCAGCCAAGATTCCGGAGGGGGGTTCTATGGCTACACCTTC.

The chain links TRBV7-9 to TRBJ2-7; TRBD2 is a possible D gene (6 bases). V shed 1 base and J shed 2 bases, with 12 bases lying between them. The length of the CDR3 is 15 residues. The germline gives CDR1 SEHNR, CDR2 FQNEAQ (reference sequence). DNA of the CDR3: TGTGCCAGCAGCTTAGTAGGGGACTCAACCTACGAGCAGTACTTC. It translates to CASSLVGDSTYEQYF.

The chain recombines TRBV9 with TRBJ2-2, with 9 bases lining up with TRBD1. The CDR3 contains 15 residues. Germline V lookup: CDR1 SGDLS, CDR2 YYNGEE. After removal of 0 bases from V and 5 bases from J, the junction contained 2 bases not matched to a gene. DNA for the CDR3: TGTGCCAGCAGCGTAGCGGACAGGGGAACCGGGGAGCTGTTTTTT. Residues: CASSVADRGTGELFF.

This sequence joins TRBV12-2 and TRBJ1-3. TRBV12-2 corresponds to a pseudogene. The CDR3 covers 11 residues. DNA for the CDR3: TGTGCAAGTCGCCCCTTTCACACCATATATTTT. The encoded protein is CASRPFHTIYF.